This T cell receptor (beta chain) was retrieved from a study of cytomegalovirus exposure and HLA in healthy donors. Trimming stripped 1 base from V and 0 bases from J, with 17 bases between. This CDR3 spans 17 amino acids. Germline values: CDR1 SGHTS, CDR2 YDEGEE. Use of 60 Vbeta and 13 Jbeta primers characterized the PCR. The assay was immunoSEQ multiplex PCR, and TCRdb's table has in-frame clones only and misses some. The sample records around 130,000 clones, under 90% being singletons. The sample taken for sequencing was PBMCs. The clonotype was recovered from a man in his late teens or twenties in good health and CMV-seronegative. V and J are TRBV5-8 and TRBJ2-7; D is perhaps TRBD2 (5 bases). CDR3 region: CASSLNGVGAGSYEQYF. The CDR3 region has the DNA TGTGCCAGCAGCTTGAATGGGGTGGGTGCGGGCTCCTACGAGCAGTACTTC.